One sample yielded the 20 T cell receptor beta chains listed below, sequenced in a study of cytomegalovirus exposure and HLA in healthy donors. A multiplex PCR was run with 60 Vbeta primers and 13 Jbeta primers. The data were produced by immunoSEQ multiplex PCR, yet TCRdb's version contains in-frame clones alone and is incomplete. The sample carries 150,000 to 250,000 clones, around 79% recorded once. The sequencing sample was made of PBMCs. The receptors originated from a woman in her 30s in good health and CMV-seropositive.

The chain employs TRBV5-1 and TRBJ2-1, with 10 bases aligning to TRBD2. With 5 bases clipped from V and 6 bases from J, the junction kept 8 bases outside the gene matches. Germline V lookup: CDR1 SGHRS, CDR2 YFSETQ. This CDR3 comprises 15 residues. CDR3 in amino acids: CASRFSGGLSNEQFF. CDR3 DNA sequence: TGCGCCAGCAGATTTAGCGGGGGGTTAAGCAATGAGCAGTTCTTC.

Here the CDR3 reads CASSSRLEGETQYF. CDR3 sequence (DNA): TGTGCCAGCAGCTCAAGGCTGGAGGGGGAGACCCAGTACTTC. The chain combines TRBV7-2 with TRBJ2-5, with D tentatively TRBD2 (6 bases). The CDR3 extends over 14 amino acids. V dropped 4 bases and J dropped 5 bases, with 14 bases sitting between them. Per germline, CDR1 SGHTA and CDR2 FQGNSA.

Comments on this clone: The junction differs from germline at one of its ends, possibly a read error. The genes are TRBV2 and TRBJ1-2, with D unresolved. Germline V lookup: CDR1 SNHLY, CDR2 FYNNEI. This CDR3 contains 12 residues. The CDR3 bases are TGTGCCAGCAGTGAAAATTTCATACGGCGGTACTTC. This gives the protein CASSENFIRRYF. The full variable domain, completed using reference TRBV2 and TRBJ1-2, is EPEVTQTPSHQVTQMGQEVILRCVPISNHLYFYWYRQILGQKVEFLVSFYNNEISEKSEIFDDQFSVERPDGSNFTLKIRSTKLEDSAMYFCASSENFIRRYFGSGTRLTVV.

This sequence joins TRBV10-3 and TRBJ2-7; TRBD1 matches at 7 bases. Germline assignment: CDR1 ENHRY and CDR2 SYGVKD. The V segment lost 3 bases and the J segment 3 bases; nucleotides outside the gene matches: 11. CDR3 length: 16 amino acids. CDR3 region: CAISDPTGAKIYEQYF. Here the CDR3 DNA reads TGTGCCATCAGTGACCCCACAGGGGCCAAGATCTACGAGCAGTACTTC.

As DNA, the CDR3 is TGTGCCAGCAGCTTATACTTAGCGGGAGGAGGGACAGATACGCAGTATTTT. Residues: CASSLYLAGGGTDTQYF. V and J are TRBV11-3 and TRBJ2-3, with TRBD2 matching 10 bases. V shed 2 bases, J shed 3 bases, and the junction held 8 bases outside the gene matches. The CDR3 spans 17 residues. Germline V gene sequence: CDR1 SGHNT, CDR2 YENEEA.

The CDR3 loop is CASSFLSGENTEAFF. CDR3 nucleotides: TGTGCCAGCAGTTTCCTATCTGGTGAGAACACTGAAGCTTTCTTT. V is TRBV7-9 and J is TRBJ1-1; D not certain. The CDR3 loop spans 15 amino acids. CDR1 is SEHNR and CDR2 is FQNEAQ in the germline V gene (reference sequence). V lost 6 bases, J lost 1 base, and 15 bases lay in between.

The chain has TRBV30 and TRBJ2-5; 10 bases line up with TRBD2. Germline loops: CDR1 GTSNPN, CDR2 SVGIG (reference sequence). There are 15 residues in the CDR3. J gave up 7 bases and V 4 bases, and 12 bases lay outside the gene matches. The CDR3 region is CAWTRASGGRGTQYF. In DNA, the CDR3 is TGTGCCTGGACAAGGGCTAGCGGGGGCCGTGGGACCCAGTACTTC.

The DNA of the CDR3 is TGTGCCAGCAGCCGACAGGTCATGAACACTGAAGCTTTCTTT. This gives the protein CASSRQVMNTEAFF. The chain links TRBV7-9 to TRBJ1-1; D perhaps matches TRBD1 (6 bases). This CDR3 spans 14 amino acids. The V gene's germline CDR1 is SEHNR and CDR2 FQNEAQ (reference sequence). V was shortened by 5 bases and J by 0 bases, with 10 bases between the two germline ends.

This sequence joins TRBV5-1 and TRBJ2-1; TRBD1 might be the D (6 bases). The CDR3 runs to 14 residues. V was clipped by 3 bases and J by 2 bases, with 9 bases between them. Per the germline V gene, CDR1 is SGHRS and CDR2 is YFSETQ. The CDR3 DNA reads TGCGCCAGCAGCTCCCGGACAGCCTACAATGAGCAGTTCTTC. Translation gives CASSSRTAYNEQFF. Full variable domain (rest looked up from reference TRBV5-1 and TRBJ2-1): KAGVTQTPRYLIKTRGQQVTLSCSPISGHRSVSWYQQTPGQGLQFLFEYFSETQRNKGNFPGRFSGRQFSNSRSEMNVSTLELGDSALYLCASSSRTAYNEQFFGPGTRLTVL.

J is TRBJ2-1 and V is TRBV5-4; 11 nucleotides align to TRBD2. The ends lost 5 bases at V and 5 bases at J; junction bases unmatched: 3. This CDR3 spans 14 amino acids. Per the germline V gene, CDR1 is SGHNT and CDR2 is YYREEE (reference sequence). CDR3 sequence (DNA): TGTGCCAGCAGTTTGACTAGCGGGAACAATGAGCAGTTCTTC. Amino acid sequence: CASSLTSGNNEQFF.

This sequence joins TRBV30 and TRBJ2-3; TRBD2 matches 10 bases. The CDR3 runs 19 residues. With 0 bases clipped from V and 3 bases from J, the junction kept 15 bases outside the gene matches. The germline V gene encodes CDR1 GTSNPN and CDR2 SVGIG (reference sequence). DNA of the CDR3: TGTGCCTGGAGTGTAGCGGCTCTGAGCGGGGGGGCTTCGACAGATACGCAGTATTTT. As protein: CAWSVAALSGGASTDTQYF. Complete variable domain (other parts from reference TRBV30 and TRBJ2-3): SQTIHQWPATLVQPVGSPLSLECTVEGTSNPNLYWYRQAAGRGLQLLFYSVGIGQISSEVPQNLSASRPQDRQFILSSKKLLLSDSGFYLCAWSVAALSGGASTDTQYFGPGTRLTVL.

This clone came up once. The rearrangement joins TRBV4-3 to TRBJ2-5; D is perhaps TRBD2 (6 bases). The CDR3 runs to 14 residues. Germline CDR1 and CDR2: LGHNA and YSLEER. Trimming cost V 1 base and J 4 bases, with 10 bases left between them. CDR3 nucleotides: TGCGCCAGCAGCCAAGTTGGGGGGTCAGAGACCCAGTACTTC. Translation gives CASSQVGGSETQYF.

This clone occurred a few times. V and J are TRBV7-2 and TRBJ1-2, with D perhaps TRBD1 (5 bases). V dropped 4 bases and J dropped 4 bases, with 13 bases sitting between them. The CDR3 spans 14 residues. Germline CDR1 SGHTA, CDR2 FQGNSA. CDR3 in amino acids: CASSSWGGSYGYTF. The CDR3 DNA reads TGTGCCAGCAGCTCCTGGGGGGGGAGCTATGGCTACACCTTC. Looking up the rest from reference TRBV7-2 and TRBJ1-2 gives the full variable domain: GAGVSQSPSNKVTEKGKDVELRCDPISGHTALYWYRQSLGQGLEFLIYFQGNSAPDKSGLPSDRFSAERTGGSVSTLTIQRTQQEDSAVYLCASSSWGGSYGYTFGSGTRLTVV.

The chain carries TRBV15 and TRBJ2-7; the D gene is possibly TRBD2 (5 bases). The CDR3 has 16 amino acids. CDR1 is LNHNV, CDR2 YYDKDF, per germline (reference sequence). V lost 5 bases, J lost 2 bases, and 19 bases lay in between. CDR3 in amino acids: CATSRVHPLETYEQYF. The DNA of the CDR3 is TGTGCCACCAGCCGAGTTCACCCACTAGAAACCTACGAGCAGTACTTC.

This chain links TRBV5-4 with TRBJ2-5; TRBD1 aligns across 8 bases. In germline, CDR1 is SGHNT, CDR2 YYREEE (reference sequence). This CDR3 comprises 13 residues. V trimming: 1 base; J trimming: 4 bases; junction bases outside the gene matches: 0. This CDR3 reads CASSLTGGETQYF. The CDR3 nucleotides read TGTGCCAGCAGCTTGACAGGGGGAGAGACCCAGTACTTC.

The chain is built from TRBV6-5 and TRBJ1-1; D ambiguous. V was cut by 8 bases and J by 7 bases, with 17 bases left in between. The CDR3 runs to 13 residues. Germline values: CDR1 MNHEY, CDR2 SVGAGI. CDR3 sequence reads: CASWVTWEGEAFF. CDR3 DNA: TGTGCCAGCTGGGTGACATGGGAGGGTGAAGCTTTCTTT.

This clone was recorded a few times. CDR3: CASSFDWGRDNEQFF. The DNA of the CDR3 is TGTGCCAGCAGCTTTGATTGGGGGCGGGACAATGAGCAGTTCTTC. This sequence joins TRBV7-8 and TRBJ2-1; D is perhaps TRBD1 (6 bases). With 3 bases removed from V and 5 bases from J, the gap between germline ends came to 14 bases. The CDR3 is 15 amino acids. Germline loops: CDR1 SGHVS, CDR2 FQNEAQ.

The rearrangement joins TRBV5-6 to TRBJ2-3, with 8 bases lining up with TRBD2. Trimming at V came to 5 bases and at J to 4 bases, leaving 15 bases not matched to a gene. The CDR3 length is 17 residues. Per germline, CDR1 SGHDT and CDR2 YYEEEE. CDR3 sequence: CASRGEPLAAAPDTQYF. CDR3 in DNA: TGTGCCAGCAGGGGTGAGCCACTAGCGGCTGCCCCAGATACGCAGTATTTT.

The chain couples TRBV6-5 to TRBJ1-5; 9 nucleotides agree with TRBD1. J gave up 5 bases and V 5 bases, and 4 bases lay outside the gene matches. This CDR3 is 14 amino acids long. Germline CDR1 MNHEY, CDR2 SVGAGI. The CDR3 DNA reads TGTGCCAGCAGTAACGGACAGGGGTATCAGCCCCAGCATTTT. It encodes CASSNGQGYQPQHF.

J is TRBJ2-1 and V is TRBV19, with D perhaps matching TRBD2 (6 bases). V gave up 3 bases and J gave up 7 bases, with 10 bases separating them. CDR1 and CDR2 from the germline V gene are LNHDA and SQIVND (reference sequence). This CDR3 contains 13 residues. The DNA for the CDR3 is TGTGCCAGTAGTATCTCCCTAGCGAATGAGCAGTTCTTC. Protein sequence: CASSISLANEQFF.